This TCR beta chain was recovered during a study of blood T cell repertoires in COVID-19 (dated by TCRdb to 2020 to 2021). Background for the entire study: Collaborator samples came from the United States, Italy and Spain and covered acute and convalescent phases of COVID-19. Deeply sampled blood TCRbeta repertoires from subjects exposed to, actively infected with, or recovered from COVID-19 were included in the dataset. The samples were drawn from two sources: the first 160 participants of the ongoing ImmuneRACE study, and over 950 subjects contributed by 6 global collaborators. A freely available public database, intended as a resource for researchers studying the immune response to SARS-CoV-2, is where the repertoires were released. Where HLA class I and class II types were available, the types were taken from metadata supplied by the sample provider, not from assay-based typing. Sample metadata almost always included a de-identified subject ID, COVID-19 status, age in years and sex. The material from the prospective study consisted of cDNA or gDNA derived from T cells, B-cell-depleted T cells, or PBMCs.

The immunoSEQ Assay, a bias-controlled multiplex PCR, was used to amplify TCRbeta CDR3 regions from genomic DNA. Turning to the authors' computational methods: The number of nucleated cells in each sample was estimated by amplification of reference gene primers within the assay. To quantify the absolute abundance of each unique TCRbeta CDR3 rearrangement, sequence reads were collapsed and filtered. Productive Simpson clonality was computed per sample as the square root of Simpson's diversity index over productive rearrangements. TCRdb provides this immuneACCESS table in a form limited to in-frame rearrangements. Some clones are lacking; in checked studies, under half of them reflect an unresolved V gene, and why the rest are absent is not known. From that table come the V and J calls and clone size; the DNA was used to work out D and trimming. The sample records 210,000 or so clones, around 80% of which are singletons. 3.5% to 4.5% of the sample is in the top ten clones.

What the study reported, not specific to this receptor: How much clinical and demographic metadata was included differed by source and by participant, and the metadata was provided uncurated.

Sequences KGHSH (CDR1) and LQKENI (CDR2) are obtained from the germline V gene. Cut back by 1 base and 5 bases, the V and J ends lie 18 bases apart. The CDR3 holds 17 amino acids from the cysteine to the phenylalanine. Only CDR3 DNA is held: 51 bases, read in frame from base 1. Participants in the prospective study were aged about 18 to 95 years, lived in 24 United States geographic areas, and enrolled through a virtual design. In the prospective study, participants were assigned to cohorts based on the clinical history participants reported in a screening survey and a study questionnaire. In the prospective study, whole blood, serum and a nasopharyngeal or oropharyngeal swab were collected from each participant by mobile phlebotomists. Over a 2-month period, participants in the prospective study had the option of providing additional blood draws and questionnaires. Blood samples from the prospective study were shipped frozen or at room temperature prior to DNA extraction.

In regard to this clone: It lacks a known antigen. No per-base quality is available; no much larger clone lies one base away.

The receptor was derived from a man aged 25-45 years with acute COVID-19. Sequences were obtained from PBMCs or T cells enriched from blood (not recorded which). The chain is made from TRBV18 and TRBJ1-5; the best D guess is TRBD1, with 5 bases matching. The base sequence is TGTGCCAGCTCACCACGCCGGAAGACAGTACCCGATCAGCCCCAGCATTTT. Its protein product is CASSPRRKTVPDQPQHF.